This T cell receptor beta chain was identified during a study of blood T cell repertoires in COVID-19. The assay was immunoSEQ multiplex PCR, and TCRdb's table has in-frame clones only and misses some. The sample has around 100,000 clones; 89% are singletons. Germline lookup yields CDR1 LNHDA and CDR2 SQIVND (reference sequence). V shed 6 bases, J shed 6 bases, and the junction held 8 bases outside the gene matches. There are 14 residues in the CDR3. Sequencing used peripheral blood. The chain combines TRBV19 with TRBJ2-3; 8 bases are shared with TRBD2. The sequence came from a woman aged 55 to 70 with acute or convalescent COVID-19. CDR3 sequence (DNA): TGTGCCAGTAGCCTCTGGACTAGCAGGGATACGCAGTATTTT. Amino acid sequence: CASSLWTSRDTQYF.